This TCR beta chain was recovered during a study of blood T cell repertoires in COVID-19. In the study overall: Samples representing acute and convalescent COVID-19 were sourced from the United States, Italy and Spain.

This clone came up once. Under the authors' procedure: Researchers report that nucleated cell counts were estimated from reference gene primer amplification. Profiled with immunoSEQ multiplex PCR; TCRdb holds only in-frame clones, not every one. The V and J calls and the clone size are those of that table, but D and trimming were determined from the DNA. The sample consists of 150,000 or so clones, approximately 91% of them appearing once. Sequencing used peripheral blood. This clonotype was sampled from a man aged 18 to 30 with acute or convalescent COVID-19.

CDR3 sequence (DNA): TGTGCCAGCAGTTTACAGAGGAACAATGAGCAGTTCTTC. Encoded protein: CASSLQRNNEQFF. The chain uses TRBV27 and TRBJ2-1; D not certain. CDR1 MNHEY and CDR2 SMNVEV come from the germline V gene (reference sequence). V was cut by 2 bases and J by 5 bases, with 7 bases left in between. The CDR3 length is 13 residues.